This passage covers 16 T cell receptor beta chains from one sample sequenced in a study of blood T cells in healthy people across ages. A second PCR, run for about 6 to 11 cycles, used a sample-barcoded 5' primer plus a J-beta primer mix. TCRdb fed the 5' RACE reads into MiXCR, producing one record per CDR3 protein. The repertoire holds around 820,000 distinct CDR3 sequences, with 20% to 25% as singletons. These same records also appear under a second study, on T cells of mothers and their children.

The specimen sequenced was blood. Source of these receptors: a boy between 10 and 17 years old in good health.

In this sample, this clonotype turned up a few times. The CDR3 nucleotides are TGTGCCAGCGGGGGGAATGAAGGGGGTAATCAGCCCCAGCATTTT. It yields the protein CASGGNEGGNQPQHF. The chain uses TRBV6-6 and TRBJ1-5, with D perhaps matching TRBD1 (6 bases). This CDR3 is 15 amino acids long. Trimming removed 8 bases at V and 4 bases at J, with 18 bases between. The germline V gene has CDR1 MNHNY and CDR2 SVGAGI (reference sequence).

This chain links TRBV29-1 with TRBJ2-1; D call uncertain. The end of the DNA is better explained by TRBJ2-7, so the J call may be wrong. Looked up from germline, CDR1 is SQVTM and CDR2 is ANQGSEA. There are 12 residues in the CDR3. The CDR3: CSVENLAYEQYF. The CDR3 coding sequence is TGCAGCGTTGAAAACCTAGCCTACGAGCAGTACTTC.

This clonotype was counted a single time. The chain recombines TRBV7-9 with TRBJ2-3, with D perhaps matching TRBD2 (6 bases). The germline V gene has CDR1 SEHNR and CDR2 FQNEAQ (reference sequence). CDR3 size: 15 residues. Trimming shortened V by 6 bases and J by 5 bases, and 18 bases separated the two germline ends. The CDR3 DNA reads TGTGCCAGCAGTGCGGGGACGCCCACGGGAGATACGCAGTATTTT. Encoded protein: CASSAGTPTGDTQYF.

This chain connects TRBV12-3 or TRBV12-4 to TRBJ2-5; D is undetermined. The CDR3 has 14 amino acids. V lost 2 bases, J lost 5 bases, and 12 bases lay in between. The CDR3 DNA reads TGTGCCAGCAGTTTATGGGAACCGGGCGAGACCCAGTACTTC. It encodes CASSLWEPGETQYF.

This clonotype was observed a few times. This sequence joins TRBV20-1 and TRBJ2-4, with D uncertain. V was trimmed by 6 bases and J by 0 bases, leaving 15 bases between them. Germline V CDR1 and CDR2: DFQATT, SNEGSKA (reference sequence). This CDR3 comprises 15 residues. Written as DNA, the CDR3 is TGCAGTGCCTATGGAGAGAACATAGCCAAAAACATTCAGTACTTC. It specifies CSAYGENIAKNIQYF.

This clonotype has just a few counts. The V call is TRBV19, the J call TRBJ1-3; D is undetermined. The CDR3 consists of 13 residues. V lost 7 bases and J lost 0, with 7 bases in between. The germline V gene has CDR1 LNHDA and CDR2 SQIVND (reference sequence). CDR3 sequence: CASKQRSGNTIYF. The CDR3, as DNA: TGTGCCAGTAAACAGCGCTCTGGAAACACCATATATTTT.

This chain links TRBV27 with TRBJ2-1; D gene uncertain. Germline CDR1 MNHEY, CDR2 SMNVEV (reference sequence). The V and J ends lost 11 bases and 4 bases respectively, with 15 bases between them. This CDR3 contains 13 residues. The CDR3 loop reads CAVGLPLYNEQFF. CDR3 nucleotide sequence: TGTGCCGTGGGCCTACCACTTTACAATGAGCAGTTCTTC.

The V and J genes are TRBV20-1 and TRBJ2-6; maybe TRBD1 (6 bases). Looked up from germline, CDR1 is DFQATT and CDR2 is SNEGSKA (reference sequence). The CDR3 contains 14 residues. Trimming pared 5 bases from V and 0 bases from J, leaving 8 bases between. The CDR3 region has the DNA TGCAGTGCTGGACAGAGCTCTGGGGCCAACGTCCTGACTTTC. This codes for CSAGQSSGANVLTF.

The chain employs TRBV7-9 and TRBJ1-1; D is possibly TRBD1 (5 bases). Trimming pared 6 bases from V and 1 base from J, leaving 9 bases between. This CDR3 region has 13 residues. Germline CDR1 reads SEHNR; CDR2 reads FQNEAQ (reference sequence). CDR3 nucleotides: TGTGCCAGCAGACACACAGGGAACACTGAAGCTTTCTTT. Amino acids: CASRHTGNTEAFF.

The V and J genes are TRBV7-2 and TRBJ1-5, with D perhaps TRBD1 (5 bases). This CDR3 has 14 residues. Trimming cost V 5 bases and J 5 bases, with 13 bases left between them. The V gene's germline CDR1 is SGHTA and CDR2 FQGNSA. For the CDR3, the DNA is TGTGCCAGCAGCCACCCGTTGGGGGATCAGCCCCAGCATTTT. Translating it yields CASSHPLGDQPQHF.

The chain carries TRBV7-6 and TRBJ1-4, with a tentative D call TRBD1 (5 bases). Trimming cost V 4 bases and J 8 bases, with 14 bases left between them. The CDR3 has 14 amino acids. Per germline, CDR1 SGHVS and CDR2 FNYEAQ. The CDR3 DNA reads TGTGCCAGCAGCTGGGGACCGACAGAGGAAAAACTGTTTTTT. This encodes CASSWGPTEEKLFF.

This clonotype was seen once. The CDR3 here is CASGRDPAYNEQFF. The CDR3 DNA reads as TGTGCCAGCGGCCGGGACCCGGCATACAATGAGCAGTTCTTC. The V gene is TRBV2, the J gene TRBJ2-1; D could derive from TRBD1 or TRBD2 (5 bases each). The CDR3 covers 14 residues. Germline V lookup: CDR1 SNHLY, CDR2 FYNNEI. Trimming removed 8 bases at V and 4 bases at J, with 15 bases between.

This clonotype came up a few times. The chain combines TRBV20-1 with TRBJ2-5; D may match TRBD1 or TRBD2 (6 bases each). Germline V gene sequence: CDR1 DFQATT, CDR2 SNEGSKA (reference sequence). This CDR3 region has 15 residues. V was shortened by 0 bases and J by 3 bases, with 14 bases between the two germline ends. The CDR3 sequence is CSAREGGLLKETQYF. CDR3 nucleotides: TGCAGTGCTAGAGAAGGGGGACTCCTGAAAGAGACCCAGTACTTC.

This clonotype was detected only a few times. The V and J genes are TRBV29-1 and TRBJ2-5; D might be TRBD2 (5 bases). Germline V lookup: CDR1 SQVTM, CDR2 ANQGSEA. V was pared by 2 bases and J by 4 bases, with 11 bases between. CDR3 size: 13 residues. For the CDR3, the DNA is TGCAGCGTTGAACCTAGCAACGGAGAGACCCAGTACTTC. It is translated as CSVEPSNGETQYF. The full variable domain, rest sourced from reference TRBV29-1 and TRBJ2-5, is SAVISQKPSRDICQRGTSLTIQCQVDSQVTMMFWYRQQPGQSLTLIATANQGSEATYESGFVIDKFPISRPNLTFSTLTVSNMSPEDSSIYLCSVEPSNGETQYFGPGTRLLVL.

This clonotype showed up just a few times. The chain couples TRBV20-1 to TRBJ1-2; D gene ambiguous. This CDR3 region has 11 residues. Trimming took 1 base from V and 8 from J, leaving 8 bases between them. Germline V gene lookup returns CDR1 DFQATT and CDR2 SNEGSKA (reference sequence). The DNA of the CDR3 is TGCAGTGCTAGAGCCCATGGAGGCTACACCTTC. Its translation: CSARAHGGYTF.

In DNA, the CDR3 is TGTGCCAGCAGTTTGGGAGGGGGGGCTAGCTCCTACGAGCAGTACTTC. This sequence encodes CASSLGGGASSYEQYF. V and J are TRBV28 and TRBJ2-7, with D tentatively TRBD2 (7 bases). Trimming stripped 3 bases from V and 0 bases from J, with 15 bases between. The CDR3 is made up of 16 amino acids. The germline V gene encodes CDR1 MDHEN and CDR2 SYDVKM.